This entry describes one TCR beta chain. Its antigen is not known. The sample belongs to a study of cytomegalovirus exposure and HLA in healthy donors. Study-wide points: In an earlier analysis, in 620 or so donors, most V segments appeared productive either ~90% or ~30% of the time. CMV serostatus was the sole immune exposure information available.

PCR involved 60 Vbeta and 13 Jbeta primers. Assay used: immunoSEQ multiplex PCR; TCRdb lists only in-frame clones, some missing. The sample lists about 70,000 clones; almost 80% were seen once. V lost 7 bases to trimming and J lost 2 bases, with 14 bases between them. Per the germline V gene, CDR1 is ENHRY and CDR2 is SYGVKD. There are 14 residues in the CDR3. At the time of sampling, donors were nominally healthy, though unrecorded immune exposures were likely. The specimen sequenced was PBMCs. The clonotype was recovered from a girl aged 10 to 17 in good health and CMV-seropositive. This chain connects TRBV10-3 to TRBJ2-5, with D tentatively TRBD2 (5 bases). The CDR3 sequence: CAINSPTSQETQYF. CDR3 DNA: TGTGCCATCAACAGCCCCACTAGTCAAGAGACCCAGTACTTC.